Listed below are T cell receptor beta chains from one sample, sequenced in a study of Ad26.COV2.S vaccination and SARS-CoV-2 variants. This table comes from immunoSEQ multiplex PCR, and its TCRdb copy is limited to in-frame clones, with some not included. The profile shows about 680,000 clones, roughly 90% of them singletons. Sequences were derived from peripheral blood, sampled in a trial of Ad26.COV2.S vaccine versus placebo. These receptor sequences come from a person between 18 and 65 years old who received the Ad26.COV2.S COVID-19 vaccine or a placebo. Each CDR3 is given with its conserved first and last residue. The D gene is left open where the match is weak. For some rows the clone size is stated as once, few or many, or as a class when expanded; others skip it.

TRBJ1-1	NA	once	TRBV19	CASSMGGTEAFF	TGTGCCAGTAGTATGGGAGGGACGGAAGCTTTCTTT
TRBJ1-6	NA	NA	TRBV7-6	CASSLLGAPYNSPLHF	TGTGCCAGCAGCTTATTGGGGGCCCCCTATAATTCACCCCTCCACTTT
TRBJ2-1	TRBD2	NA	TRBV10-3	CAIRKTSGNNEQFF	TGTGCCATCAGGAAGACTAGCGGAAATAATGAGCAGTTCTTC
TRBJ2-3	TRBD2	NA	TRBV2	CASSVRPAGSTDTQYF	TGTGCCAGCAGTGTTCGTCCAGCGGGAAGCACAGATACGCAGTATTTT
TRBJ1-2	TRBD1	NA	TRBV19	CASLPGQGSYGYTF	TGTGCCAGTCTCCCGGGACAGGGATCCTATGGCTACACCTTC
TRBJ1-1	TRBD1	few	TRBV10-1	CASSALQGGFTEAFF	TGCGCCAGCAGCGCACTACAGGGGGGTTTCACTGAAGCTTTCTTT
TRBJ2-7	TRBD2	NA	TRBV30	CAWTSGGGPDEQYF	TGTGCCTGGACCTCGGGGGGAGGGCCTGACGAGCAGTACTTC
TRBJ2-7	NA	NA	TRBV24-1	CATSDAGPSDEQYF	TGTGCCACCAGTGACGCGGGGCCTTCTGACGAGCAGTACTTC
TRBJ1-5	NA	NA	TRBV29-1	CSGGEEGQPQHF	TGCAGCGGGGGGGAGGAGGGTCAGCCCCAGCATTTT
TRBJ1-2	NA	NA	TRBV9	CASSEDGTGYTF	TGTGCCAGCAGCGAGGACGGGACTGGCTACACCTTC
TRBJ1-2	NA	few	TRBV7-8	CASSWYYGYTF	TGTGCCAGCAGCTGGTACTATGGCTACACCTTC
TRBJ2-2	NA	NA	TRBV11-2	CASCRASNTGELFF	TGTGCCAGCTGCCGGGCCTCAAACACCGGGGAGCTGTTTTTT
TRBJ1-6	NA	NA	TRBV5-6	CASSLRSFNSPLHF	TGTGCCAGCAGCTTACGCAGCTTTAATTCACCCCTCCACTTT
TRBJ1-1	TRBD1	once	TRBV7-9	CASSPEQGAATEAFF	TGTGCCAGCAGCCCAGAACAGGGGGCGGCCACTGAAGCTTTCTTT
TRBJ2-1	NA	NA	TRBV7-3	CASSLTDSTYNEQFF	TGTGCCAGCAGCTTAACGGACAGTACCTACAATGAGCAGTTCTTC
TRBJ2-3	TRBD1	NA	TRBV15	CATSTRTGGKTDTQYF	TGTGCCACCAGCACCCGGACAGGGGGCAAAACAGATACGCAGTATTTT
TRBJ2-7	NA	NA	TRBV14	CASSSSPIRMGDEQYF	TGTGCCAGCAGCTCATCTCCCATCCGAATGGGGGACGAGCAGTACTTC
TRBJ1-6	NA	NA	TRBV3-1/TRBV3-2	CASSPNRDSPLHF	TGTGCCAGCAGCCCTAACAGGGATTCACCCCTCCACTTT
TRBJ1-1	NA	NA	TRBV30	CAWRMDKGGEGTEAFF	TGTGCCTGGAGAATGGACAAGGGAGGAGAGGGCACTGAAGCTTTCTTT
TRBJ2-7	NA	NA	TRBV2	CASSSTPQTYEQYF	TGTGCCAGCAGTTCGACTCCGCAAACCTACGAGCAGTACTTC
TRBJ1-1	NA	NA	TRBV30	CAWSVRGRDAFF	TGTGCCTGGAGTGTACGGGGCAGGGACGCTTTCTTT
TRBJ1-1	NA	few	TRBV3-1/TRBV3-2	CASSQDVQEPTEAFF	TGTGCCAGCAGCCAAGATGTGCAGGAGCCAACTGAAGCTTTCTTT
TRBJ2-3	NA	NA	TRBV30	CAWSVGVGDTQYF	TGTGCCTGGAGCGTTGGGGTGGGAGATACGCAGTATTTT